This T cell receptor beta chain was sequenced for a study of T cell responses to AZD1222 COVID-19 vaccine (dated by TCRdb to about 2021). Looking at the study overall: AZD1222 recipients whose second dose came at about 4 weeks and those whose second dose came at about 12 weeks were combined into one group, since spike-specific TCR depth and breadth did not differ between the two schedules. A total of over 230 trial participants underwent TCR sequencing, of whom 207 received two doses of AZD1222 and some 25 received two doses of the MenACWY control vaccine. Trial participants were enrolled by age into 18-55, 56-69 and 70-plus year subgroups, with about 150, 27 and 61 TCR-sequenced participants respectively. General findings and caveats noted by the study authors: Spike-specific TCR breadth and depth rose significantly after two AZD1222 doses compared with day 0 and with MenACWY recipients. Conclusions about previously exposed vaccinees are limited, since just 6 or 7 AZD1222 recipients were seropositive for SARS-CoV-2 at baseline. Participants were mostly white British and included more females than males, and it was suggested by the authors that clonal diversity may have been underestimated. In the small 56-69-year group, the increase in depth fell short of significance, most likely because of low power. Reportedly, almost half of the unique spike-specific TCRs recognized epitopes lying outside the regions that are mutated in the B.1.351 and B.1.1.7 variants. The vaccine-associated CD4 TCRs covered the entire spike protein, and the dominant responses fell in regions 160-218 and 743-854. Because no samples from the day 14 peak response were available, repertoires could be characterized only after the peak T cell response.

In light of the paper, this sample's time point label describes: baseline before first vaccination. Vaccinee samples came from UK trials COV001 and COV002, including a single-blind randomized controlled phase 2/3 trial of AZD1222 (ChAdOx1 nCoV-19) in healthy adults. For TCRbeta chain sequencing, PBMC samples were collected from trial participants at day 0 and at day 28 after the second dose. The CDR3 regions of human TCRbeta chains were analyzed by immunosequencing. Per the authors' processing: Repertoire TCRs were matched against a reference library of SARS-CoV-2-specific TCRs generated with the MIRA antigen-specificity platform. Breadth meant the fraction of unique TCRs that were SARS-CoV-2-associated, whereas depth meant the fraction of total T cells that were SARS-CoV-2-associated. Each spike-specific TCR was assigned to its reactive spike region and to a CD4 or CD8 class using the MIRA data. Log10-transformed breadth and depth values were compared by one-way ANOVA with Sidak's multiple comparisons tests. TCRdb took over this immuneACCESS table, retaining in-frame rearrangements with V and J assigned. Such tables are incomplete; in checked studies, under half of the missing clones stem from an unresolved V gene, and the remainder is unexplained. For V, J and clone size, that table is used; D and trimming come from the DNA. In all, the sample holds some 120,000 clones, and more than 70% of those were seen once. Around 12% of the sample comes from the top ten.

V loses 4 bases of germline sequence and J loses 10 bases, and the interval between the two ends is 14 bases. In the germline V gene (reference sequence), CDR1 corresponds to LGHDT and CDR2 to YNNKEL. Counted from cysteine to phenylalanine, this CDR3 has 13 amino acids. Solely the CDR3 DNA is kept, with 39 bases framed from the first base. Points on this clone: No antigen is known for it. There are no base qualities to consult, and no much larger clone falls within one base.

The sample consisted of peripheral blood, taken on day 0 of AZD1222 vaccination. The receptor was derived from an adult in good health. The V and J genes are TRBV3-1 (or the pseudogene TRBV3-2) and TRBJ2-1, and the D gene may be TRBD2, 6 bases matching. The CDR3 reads CASSPTLGGEQFF. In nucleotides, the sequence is TGTGCCAGCAGCCCCACCTTGGGAGGCGAGCAGTTCTTC.